Following are 25 T cell receptor beta chains from one sample sequenced in a study of T cell responses to AZD1222 COVID-19 vaccine. TCRdb's copy holds only in-frame clones and misses some; the assay was immunoSEQ multiplex PCR. This table holds about 30,000 clones, roughly 92% found once. Sequences were derived from peripheral blood, sampled on day 0 of AZD1222 vaccination. These receptors came from an adult in good health.

The chain couples TRBV12-3 or TRBV12-4 to TRBJ2-1, with D uncertain. CDR3 length equals 13 residues. V was cut by 7 bases and J by 0 bases, with 7 bases left in between. The CDR3 bases are TGTGCCAGCAACCCGGGCTCCTACAATGAGCAGTTCTTC. Translating gives CASNPGSYNEQFF.

This sequence joins TRBV12-3 or TRBV12-4 and TRBJ1-2, with D hard to call. V was pared by 1 base and J by 8 bases, with 11 bases between. The CDR3 has 13 amino acids. The CDR3 reads CASSLGTANGYTF. The CDR3 DNA reads as TGTGCCAGCAGTTTAGGGACGGCTAACGGCTACACCTTC.

The chain has TRBV20-1 and TRBJ2-2; D unclear. There are 14 residues in the CDR3. Germline loops: CDR1 DFQATT, CDR2 SNEGSKA (reference sequence). V was clipped by 3 bases and J by 0 bases, with 8 bases between them. CDR3 nucleotides: TGCAGTGCTAGTCCCAGATCGAACACCGGGGAGCTGTTTTTT. It specifies CSASPRSNTGELFF.

This chain joins TRBV7-2 and TRBJ1-4; D is ambiguous. With 0 bases removed from V and 0 bases from J, the gap between germline ends came to 5 bases. The CDR3 has 15 residues. The germline V gene encodes CDR1 SGHTA and CDR2 FQGNSA. The CDR3: CASSLAPSTNEKLFF. The CDR3 coding sequence is TGTGCCAGCAGCTTAGCGCCATCAACTAATGAAAAACTGTTTTTT.

The rearrangement links TRBV30 to TRBJ1-6; D is unresolved. Trimming cost V 1 base and J 0 bases, with 4 bases left between them. The CDR3 contains 14 residues. Germline CDR1 reads GTSNPN; CDR2 reads SVGIG (reference sequence). In nucleotides, the CDR3 is TGTGCCTGGAGTGGGAGCTCCTATAATTCACCCCTCCACTTT. Amino acid sequence: CAWSGSSYNSPLHF.

The rearrangement uses TRBV7-8 and TRBJ2-5, with D possibly being TRBD1 or TRBD2 (6 bases each). Germline V gene sequence: CDR1 SGHVS, CDR2 FQNEAQ. This CDR3 spans 14 amino acids. The germline V and J ends were trimmed by 4 bases and 5 bases, with 14 bases remaining between them. This CDR3 is CASSSHGGGETQYF. CDR3 nucleotides: TGTGCCAGCAGCTCGCACGGGGGCGGGGAGACCCAGTACTTC. Based on the CDR3 plus reference TRBV7-8 and TRBJ2-5, the full variable domain is GAGVSQSPRYKVAKRGQDVALRCDPISGHVSLFWYQQALGQGPEFLTYFQNEAQLDKSGLPSDRFFAERPEGSVSTLKIQRTQQEDSAVYLCASSSHGGGETQYFGPGTRLLVL.

This chain links TRBV5-1 with TRBJ1-2; D call uncertain. Germline-derived CDR1 and CDR2 are SGHRS and YFSETQ. V gave up 5 bases and J gave up 7 bases, with 12 bases separating them. The CDR3 runs 12 residues. The CDR3 DNA reads TGCGCCAGCAGAGAACCCTCGACTGGCTACACCTTC. This codes for CASREPSTGYTF.

V gene TRBV5-1 combines with J gene TRBJ2-1; 8 positions match TRBD1. Germline CDR1 and CDR2: SGHRS and YFSETQ. The CDR3 loop spans 16 amino acids. Trimming removed 4 bases from V and 7 bases from J; junction bases left unmatched: 13. This CDR3 is CASSRDGTGYGNEQFF. In nucleotides, the CDR3 is TGCGCCAGCAGCCGAGACGGGACAGGATATGGGAATGAGCAGTTCTTC.

The rearrangement uses TRBV9 and TRBJ1-5; 9 positions agree with TRBD1. V shed 3 bases and J 0 bases; nucleotides not matched to a gene: 19. CDR3 length: 21 residues. In germline, CDR1 is SGDLS, CDR2 YYNGEE. Here the CDR3 reads CASSDAPRGDRESYSNQPQHF. The DNA for the CDR3 is TGTGCCAGCAGCGACGCGCCCCGAGGGGACAGGGAATCGTATAGCAATCAGCCCCAGCATTTT.

V and J are TRBV18 and TRBJ2-7, with unresolved D. Germline CDR1 and CDR2: KGHSH and LQKENI. The length of the CDR3 is 12 residues. V lost 6 bases and J lost 1, with 7 bases in between. The CDR3 nucleotides are TGTGCCAGCTCTCCCGGGTCCTACGAGCAGTACTTC. It codes for CASSPGSYEQYF.

The chain has TRBV7-8 and TRBJ1-6; the D is unclear. The CDR3 extends over 14 amino acids. Deletions cut 5 bases from V and 6 bases from J, with 11 bases between. The germline CDR1 and CDR2 sequences are SGHVS and FQNEAQ. This chain's CDR3 is CASSRASPNSPLHF. In nucleotides, the CDR3 is TGTGCCAGCAGCCGAGCAAGCCCTAATTCACCCCTCCACTTT.

The gene calls are TRBV7-9 and TRBJ1-3, with D possibly TRBD1 on 5 matching bases. The CDR3 covers 12 residues. Trimming shortened V by 5 bases and J by 7 bases, and 9 bases separated the two germline ends. The germline V gene encodes CDR1 SEHNR and CDR2 FQNEAQ (reference sequence). As DNA, the CDR3 is TGTGCCAGCAGCATAGGGGCTAACACCATATATTTT. The encoded protein is CASSIGANTIYF.

The sample holds one count of this clone. The CDR3: CASSQGQQARSYNSPLHF. The CDR3 nucleotides read TGTGCCAGCAGCCAAGGTCAACAGGCCCGCTCCTATAATTCACCCCTCCACTTT. This chain joins TRBV3-1 (or the pseudogene TRBV3-2) and TRBJ1-6; possible D gene TRBD1, 5 bases. This CDR3 has 18 amino acids. Per the germline V gene, CDR1 is LGHDT and CDR2 is YNNKEL (reference sequence). The V end was cut by 1 base, the J end by 0 bases, with 13 bases between.

The rearrangement links TRBV7-2 to TRBJ2-3; D unclear. V was clipped by 4 bases and J by 10 bases, with 12 bases between them. The length of the CDR3 is 12 residues. Germline V gene data show CDR1 as SGHTA and CDR2 as FQGNSA. In DNA form, the CDR3 reads TGTGCCAGCAGCTCGTCGGCCCTAGCGCAGTATTTT. Residues: CASSSSALAQYF.

This clone was observed a single time. The CDR3 nucleotides read TGTGCCAGCAGCTTTGGGGGGAGGTACACAGATACGCAGTATTTT. It encodes CASSFGGRYTDTQYF. The V gene is TRBV5-4, the J gene TRBJ2-3; TRBD2 might be the D (6 bases). The germline V gene has CDR1 SGHNT and CDR2 YYREEE (reference sequence). The CDR3 is made up of 15 amino acids. V was cut by 2 bases and J by 2 bases, with 12 bases left in between.

The rearrangement links TRBV7-2 to TRBJ2-7; 7 nucleotides line up with TRBD1. The V gene end was trimmed by 1 base and the J gene end by 3 bases; junction bases not matched to a gene: 6. In germline, CDR1 is SGHTA, CDR2 FQGNSA. CDR3 length equals 15 residues. CDR3 nucleotides: TGTGCCAGCAGCTTAGGACAGGGATCGTACTACGAGCAGTACTTC. Protein product: CASSLGQGSYYEQYF.

The chain carries TRBV20-1 and TRBJ2-4; TRBD2 aligns across 9 bases. With V trimmed by 3 bases and J by 2 bases, 5 bases remained unmatched. The CDR3 covers 15 residues. The germline CDR1 and CDR2 sequences are DFQATT and SNEGSKA (reference sequence). The CDR3, as DNA: TGCAGTGCTAGTGGCGGGGGGGCCTCCAAAAACATTCAGTACTTC. Translated: CSASGGGASKNIQYF.

The chain joins TRBV5-1 to TRBJ1-1; D unresolved. CDR1 SGHRS and CDR2 YFSETQ come from the germline V gene. This CDR3 spans 15 amino acids. The germline V and J ends were trimmed by 0 bases and 0 bases, with 9 bases remaining between them. The chain's CDR3 is CASSLEPTMNTEAFF. CDR3 sequence (DNA): TGCGCCAGCAGCTTGGAGCCCACCATGAACACTGAAGCTTTCTTT.

The chain links TRBV10-3 to TRBJ1-3; D is possibly TRBD1 (6 bases). Germline assignment: CDR1 ENHRY and CDR2 SYGVKD. This CDR3 comprises 16 residues. Trimming took 3 bases from V and 0 from J, leaving 12 bases between them. The CDR3 sequence: CAISDPRGLSGNTIYF. The CDR3 coding sequence is TGTGCCATCAGTGACCCCAGGGGTCTCTCTGGAAACACCATATATTTT.

The chain combines TRBV14 with TRBJ2-5; D call uncertain. This CDR3 has 14 residues. Germline CDR1 is SGHDN and CDR2 is FVKESK. Trimming stripped 0 bases from V and 2 bases from J, with 7 bases between. The CDR3 region is CASSQENVQETQYF. CDR3 coding DNA: TGTGCCAGCAGCCAAGAGAACGTACAAGAGACCCAGTACTTC.

V is TRBV3-1 (or the pseudogene TRBV3-2) and J is TRBJ1-1, with 8 bases identical to TRBD1. Unmatched junction bases numbered 2, after V lost 2 bases and J lost 6 bases. The CDR3 runs 13 residues. The germline V gene has CDR1 LGHDT and CDR2 YNNKEL (reference sequence). The CDR3 loop reads CASSQQGASEAFF. The CDR3 coding sequence is TGTGCCAGCAGCCAACAGGGGGCATCTGAAGCTTTCTTT.

The chain links TRBV24-1 to TRBJ2-5, with 9 bases matching TRBD1. J was trimmed by 7 bases and V by 9 bases; bases with no gene match: 5. From germline, CDR1 is KGHDR and CDR2 SFDVKD. The CDR3 extends over 12 amino acids. Here the CDR3 reads CATGGGQGTQYF. The CDR3 nucleotides are TGTGCCACCGGGGGGGGACAGGGGACCCAGTACTTC.

The CDR3 protein is CASSYLPEKLFF. CDR3 DNA sequence: TGTGCCAGCAGTTACCTCCCGGAAAAACTGTTTTTT. The V call is TRBV6-2 or TRBV6-3, the J call TRBJ1-4; D is undetermined. Trimming took off 2 bases at V and 8 bases at J, with 6 bases between the two ends. The length of the CDR3 is 12 residues. Germline CDR1 and CDR2: MNHEY and SVGEGT.

This chain uses TRBV4-1 with TRBJ1-2; weak D call: TRBD1 (5 bases). Germline V gives CDR1 MGHRA, CDR2 YSYEKL. The V gene lost 0 bases and the J gene lost 8 bases, with 16 bases spanning the gap. The CDR3 totals 15 residues. The CDR3 region has the DNA TGCGCCAGCAGCCAAGATTCAGGGAGTGCGAAAGGCTACACCTTC. This translates into CASSQDSGSAKGYTF.

The chain has TRBV19 and TRBJ1-1; TRBD1 is a possible D gene (5 bases). CDR3 size: 13 residues. V lost 1 base to trimming and J lost 8 bases, with 11 bases between them. CDR1 is LNHDA and CDR2 is SQIVND in the germline V gene (reference sequence). CDR3 DNA sequence: TGTGCCAGTAGTATAGTGCCAGGGACCGAAGCTTTCTTT. Amino acid sequence: CASSIVPGTEAFF.